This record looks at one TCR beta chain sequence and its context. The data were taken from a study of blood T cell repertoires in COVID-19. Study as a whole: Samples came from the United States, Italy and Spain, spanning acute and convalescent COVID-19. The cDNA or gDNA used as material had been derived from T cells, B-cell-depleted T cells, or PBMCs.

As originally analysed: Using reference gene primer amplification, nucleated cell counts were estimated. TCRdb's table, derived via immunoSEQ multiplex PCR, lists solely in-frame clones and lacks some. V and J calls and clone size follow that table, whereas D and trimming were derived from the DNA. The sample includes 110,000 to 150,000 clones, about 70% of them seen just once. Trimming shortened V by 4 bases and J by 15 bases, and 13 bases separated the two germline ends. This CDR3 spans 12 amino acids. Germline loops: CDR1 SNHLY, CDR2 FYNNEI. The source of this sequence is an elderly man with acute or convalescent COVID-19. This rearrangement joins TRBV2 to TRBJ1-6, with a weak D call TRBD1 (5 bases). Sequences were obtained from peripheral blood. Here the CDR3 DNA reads TGTGCCAGCAGTGGTACGGGGGAGAACCTCCACTTT. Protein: CASSGTGENLHF.